Below, 9 T cell receptor beta chains from the same sample are listed, as sequenced in a study of spatial heterogeneity in lung cancer. TCRdb redid the calling of the 5' RACE reads with MiXCR, one entry per CDR3 protein. The sample consists of 30,000 to 45,000 distinct CDR3 sequences, 7.5% of them appearing once. Time point in this sample: sample taken at primary tumor resection. TCRs were sequenced from unsorted whole RNA of tumor, nontumor lung or PBMC. The sample consisted of PBMCs, taken at surgery. The receptors derive from a male donor with early-stage non-small cell lung cancer.

This clonotype was seen a few times. The J gene is TRBJ2-3, the V gene TRBV5-4, with TRBD2 as a possible D gene (7 bases). The V end was cut by 1 base, the J end by 3 bases, with 15 bases between. Per the germline V gene, CDR1 is SGHNT and CDR2 is YYREEE (reference sequence). This CDR3 comprises 16 residues. The chain's CDR3 is CASSLIPGGLTDTQYF. CDR3 bases: TGTGCCAGCAGCTTGATCCCGGGGGGCCTGACAGATACGCAGTATTTT.

This clonotype showed up many times. The chain carries TRBV1 and TRBJ2-7; no check of the table's D call, TRBD1, against the DNA was made. TRBV1 is recorded as a pseudogene. The CDR3 loop spans 13 amino acids. CDR3 in amino acids: CTSSGHPSYEQYV. In nucleotides, the CDR3 is TGCACCAGCAGTGGACACCCTTCCTACGAGCAGTACGTC.

This clonotype was seen only a few times. The chain recombines TRBV20-1 with TRBJ2-5, with 9 bases aligning to TRBD2. In germline, CDR1 is DFQATT, CDR2 SNEGSKA (reference sequence). Trimming cost V 3 bases and J 1 base; bases outside gene matches: 6. The CDR3 has 15 residues. CDR3 sequence: CSASRASGAQETQYF. The CDR3 nucleotides are TGCAGTGCTAGTCGGGCTAGCGGGGCCCAAGAGACCCAGTACTTC.

The table lists this clonotype with a few counts. V gene TRBV28 combines with J gene TRBJ2-2; the match to TRBD2 covers 9 bases. Germline assignment: CDR1 MDHEN and CDR2 SYDVKM. After removal of 5 bases from V and 7 bases from J, the junction contained 17 bases not matched to a gene. This CDR3 has 18 amino acids. CDR3 region: CASSTGTFLAGRIGELFF. The CDR3 region has the DNA TGTGCCAGCAGTACAGGGACATTTCTAGCGGGACGGATCGGGGAGCTGTTTTTT.

The chain is built from TRBV20-1 and TRBJ2-4; 7 bases fit TRBD1. Per germline, CDR1 DFQATT and CDR2 SNEGSKA (reference sequence). CDR3 length equals 14 residues. The V gene end was trimmed by 7 bases and the J gene end by 0 bases; junction bases not matched to a gene: 6. In DNA form, the CDR3 reads TGCAGTGTTGAGAGGGGGCTAGCCAAAAACATTCAGTACTTC. Translating gives CSVERGLAKNIQYF.

This clonotype was seen many times. The V call is TRBV4-1, the J call TRBJ1-1; D is unclear. This CDR3 region has 14 residues. Germline values: CDR1 MGHRA, CDR2 YSYEKL. V gave up 4 bases and J gave up 3 bases, with 12 bases separating them. For the CDR3, the DNA is TGCGCCAGCAGCCGTGGGCAAGTGGACACTGAAGCTTTCTTT. It specifies CASSRGQVDTEAFF.

This clonotype was recorded a few times. The rearrangement joins TRBV19 to TRBJ2-5; 7 bases are shared with TRBD1. With V trimmed by 4 bases and J by 5 bases, 7 bases remained unmatched. Looked up from germline, CDR1 is LNHDA and CDR2 is SQIVND (reference sequence). The CDR3 covers 14 residues. CDR3 in amino acids: CASSRAATGETQYF. The DNA of the CDR3 is TGTGCCAGTAGTAGGGCGGCGACAGGGGAGACCCAGTACTTC.

This clonotype was observed at least ten times. The V gene is TRBV10-3, the J gene TRBJ1-1, with TRBD1 matching 8 bases. Per the germline V gene, CDR1 is ENHRY and CDR2 is SYGVKD. V trimming: 2 bases; J trimming: 4 bases; junction bases outside the gene matches: 3. The CDR3 length is 14 residues. Written as DNA, the CDR3 is TGTGCCATCAGTGAGAGACAGGGGTCCACTGAAGCTTTCTTT. Translation gives CAISERQGSTEAFF.

This clonotype appeared many times. One end of the junction varies from germline; a read error may be responsible. The chain links TRBV7-8 to TRBJ1-1, with TRBD1 matching over 8 bases. Germline V gene sequence: CDR1 SGHVS, CDR2 FQNEAQ. The CDR3 consists of 11 residues. DNA of the CDR3: TGTGCCAGCAGCTTGGGACAGGTTATCCTCTTT. It encodes CASSLGQVILF. The full variable domain, in which reference TRBV7-8 and TRBJ1-1 provide the parts outside the CDR3, is GAGVSQSPRYKVAKRGQDVALRCDPISGHVSLFWYQQALGQGPEFLTYFQNEAQLDKSGLPSDRFFAERPEGSVSTLKIQRTQQEDSAVYLCASSLGQVILFGQGTRLTVV.